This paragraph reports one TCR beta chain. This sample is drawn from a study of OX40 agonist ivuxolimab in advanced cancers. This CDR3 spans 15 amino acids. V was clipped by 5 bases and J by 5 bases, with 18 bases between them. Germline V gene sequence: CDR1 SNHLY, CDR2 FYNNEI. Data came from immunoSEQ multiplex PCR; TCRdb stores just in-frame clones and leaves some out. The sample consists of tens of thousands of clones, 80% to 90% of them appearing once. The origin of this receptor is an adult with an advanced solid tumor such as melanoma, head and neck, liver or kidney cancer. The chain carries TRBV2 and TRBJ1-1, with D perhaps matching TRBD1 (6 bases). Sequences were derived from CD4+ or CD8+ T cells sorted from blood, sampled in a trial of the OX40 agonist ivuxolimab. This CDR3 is CASSSEGVRLTEAFF. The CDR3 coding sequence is TGTGCCAGCAGTTCGGAGGGGGTGCGACTGACTGAAGCTTTCTTT.